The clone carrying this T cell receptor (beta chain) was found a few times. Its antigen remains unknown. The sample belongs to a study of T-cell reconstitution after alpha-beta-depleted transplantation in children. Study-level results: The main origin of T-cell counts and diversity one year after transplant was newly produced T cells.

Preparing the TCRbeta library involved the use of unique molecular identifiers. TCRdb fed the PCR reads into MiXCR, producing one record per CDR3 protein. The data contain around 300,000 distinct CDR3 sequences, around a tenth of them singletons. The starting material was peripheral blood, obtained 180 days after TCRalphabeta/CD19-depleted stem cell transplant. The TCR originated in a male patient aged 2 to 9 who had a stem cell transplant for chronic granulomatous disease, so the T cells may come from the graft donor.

The chain's CDR3 is CARAPVAGETDTQYF. The CDR3 DNA sequence: TGTGCCAGAGCCCCCGTAGCGGGAGAAACAGATACGCAGTATTTT. The rearrangement uses TRBV21-1 and TRBJ2-3; the table calls TRBD2, which could not be checked here. TRBV21-1 is given as a pseudogene. The CDR3 has 15 residues.